This T cell receptor beta chain was obtained from a study of T cells in Graves' hyperthyroidism and ophthalmopathy. This CDR3 region has 14 residues. Trimming cost V 6 bases and J 1 base, with 12 bases left between them. Per the germline V gene, CDR1 is MNHNS and CDR2 is SASEGT. RNA transcripts yielded amplified TCR beta CDR3 regions. When the TCR CDR3 underwent first-round RT-PCR, the HTBI primer set was used. One entry per CDR3 protein, called by TCRdb with MiXCR from the multiplex PCR reads. The repertoire holds about 250,000 distinct CDR3 sequences, with about 20% as singletons. The sample comprised blood. The TCR comes from a man aged 25 to 45 with Graves' ophthalmopathy. The chain couples TRBV6-1 to TRBJ1-1; tentative D call: TRBD1 (6 bases). The chain's CDR3 is CASRPQGRNTEAFF. The DNA of the CDR3 is TGTGCCAGCAGACCGCAGGGGAGGAACACTGAAGCTTTCTTT.